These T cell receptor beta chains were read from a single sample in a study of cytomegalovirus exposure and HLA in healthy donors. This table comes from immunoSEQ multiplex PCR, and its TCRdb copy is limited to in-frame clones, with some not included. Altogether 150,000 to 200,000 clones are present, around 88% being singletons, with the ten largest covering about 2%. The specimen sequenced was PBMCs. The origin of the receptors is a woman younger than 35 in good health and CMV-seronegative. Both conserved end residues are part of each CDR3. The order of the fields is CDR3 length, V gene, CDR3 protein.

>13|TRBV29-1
CSVARTAYNEQFF
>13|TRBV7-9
CASRNRVTDTQYF
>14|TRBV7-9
CASTHRGTGEVQYF
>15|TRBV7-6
CASSRSLGGGSPLHF
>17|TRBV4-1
CASSQAFSPWSSYEQYF
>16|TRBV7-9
CSSRLRRQGVTDTQYF
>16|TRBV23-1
CASSHSDSPGGYEQYF
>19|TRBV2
CASSEPSGSLFSGANVLTF
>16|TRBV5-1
CASSLALIEENTEAFF
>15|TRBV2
CASRAWQVTYNEQFF
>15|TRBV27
CASSLYMTNTGELFF
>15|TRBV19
CASSIEAGQVSPLHF
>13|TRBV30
CAWTNGPAAEQFF
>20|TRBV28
CASSSVSGAGTGVVNTEAFF
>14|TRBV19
CASKLAGASYEQYF
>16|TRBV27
CASSFDTPTASYEQYF
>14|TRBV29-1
CSVVSGQGAWEQYF
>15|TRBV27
CASRETSFMNTEAFF
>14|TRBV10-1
CASRIAGTTGELFF
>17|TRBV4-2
CASSQDEGQGIMGGYTF
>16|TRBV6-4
CASSDSQRGDTDTQYF
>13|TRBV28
CASSDNRNTEAFF
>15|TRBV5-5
CASSSRTGFGETQYF
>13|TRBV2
CASSQGNGETQYF
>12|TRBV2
CASSEERGGATF
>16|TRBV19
CASRIGQGTMNTEAFF
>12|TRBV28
CAVRRGTYEQYF
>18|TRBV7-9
CASSLAWTSGVGSYEQYF
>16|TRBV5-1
CASSSPPSGGANEQFF
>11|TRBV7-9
CASSKQGKGTF
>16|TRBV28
CASSLIGGPNTGELFF
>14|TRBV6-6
CASQRQGYNQPQHF
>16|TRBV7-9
CASSLGGRGGSYEQYF
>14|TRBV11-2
CASSSYRDIGEQYF
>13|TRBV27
CASSLHGNREAFF
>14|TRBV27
CASRRLWRMGGYTF
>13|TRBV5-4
CASSVGGTDEAFF
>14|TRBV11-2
CASSQTGESTEAFF
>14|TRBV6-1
CASSFRDTQETQYF
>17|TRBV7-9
CASSTRPTGWNQETQYF
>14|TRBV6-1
CASSEERRGYEQYF
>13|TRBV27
CASSLSTSDEQFF
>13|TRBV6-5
CASSYSPGQPQHF
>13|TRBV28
CASSLDRGNTIYF
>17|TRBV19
CASSNLGQGVRTGELFF
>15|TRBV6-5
CASSSGTGLTGELFF
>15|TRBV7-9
CASSLLPGGWETQYF
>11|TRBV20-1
CSARGQYGYTF
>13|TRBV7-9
CASTLPGTDGYTF
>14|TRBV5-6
CASSLGQGAGEQFF
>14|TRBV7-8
CASSLVLAVNEQFF
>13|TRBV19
CASSKGQNYGYTF
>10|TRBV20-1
CSASAGRKYF
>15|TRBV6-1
CASSSPGQGAHGYTF
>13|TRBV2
CASSAGEQETQYF
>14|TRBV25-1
CASSEEVGFHEQYF
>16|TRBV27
CASSWGFAGVGYEQYF
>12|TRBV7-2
CATVASGETQYF
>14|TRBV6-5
CASSYQGWNTEAFF